Given below is one TCR beta chain in context. No antigen is known for it. No base-level quality is on record; no much larger clone is a single base apart. The source of the sample is a study of shared T cell receptors in the human thymus (dated by TCRdb to 2020 to 2023). Regarding the complete study: The study examined how self-reactive, shared T-cell receptor alpha chains are generated in the human thymus.

CDR1 and CDR2, per the germline V gene, are WSHSY and SAAADI. The germline ends are 10 bases apart after V is trimmed by 8 bases and J by 0 bases. Including the terminal cysteine and phenylalanine, the CDR3 comprises 13 residues. Left in the record is the CDR3 DNA by itself, 39 bases read in frame from the first base. The receptor library was made with the immunoSEQ multiplex PCR assay. TCRdb holds this immuneACCESS table with in-frame rearrangements only. Some clones are missing; in checked studies, unresolved V genes explain under half, and the rest has no known cause. The sample profile shows 540,000 or so clones; around 82% of them were found once. The top ten clones comprise around 0.013% of the sample. In addition, the sample was reused for a study of human thymus T cells. The second source states: The donors were immunologically healthy infants in Finland who had open corrective cardiac surgery for congenital heart defects. Thymus tissue was obtained as surgical resects removed during corrective cardiac surgery. V and J gene segment usage appeared biased in both thymic and peripheral blood repertoires. The related research found that thymic TCR repertoires overlapped highly between unrelated individuals. TCR alpha and beta repertoires from seven to nine infant thymus samples and a few related peripheral blood samples were characterized in the study. The cohort included a handful of male and a couple of female infants, with donor ages spanning 7 to 244 days. After being mechanically released from the tissue, thymocytes were kept at -70 degrees C in pellets of about 9-34 million cells. A QIAsymphony instrument was used to extract genomic DNA from frozen cell pellets. The immunoSEQ multiplex PCR assay was used to amplify the TCRB and TCRAD loci from a standardized amount of quality-controlled genomic DNA. Amplicons spanned the V(D)J region at a length sufficient to cover the CDR3 and identify V and J genes. The amplicons were sequenced on an Illumina platform via the commercial immunoSEQ service. Primer bias and sequencing errors were corrected using previously described methods, and TCRAD and TCRB definitions followed the IMGT database. Repertoires were analysed with immunoSEQ Analyzer 3.0 and VDJTools, covering basic statistics, V/J segment usage, diversity estimates, rarefaction and pairwise overlap. Diversity was estimated with Chao1, ChaoE, Efron-Thisted, Shannon and inverse Simpson indices, and also on datasets down-sampled to the smallest sample. For repertoire overlap, CDR3 nucleotide sequence, V gene and J gene had to match strictly, and clustering was done by Jaccard-based multidimensional scaling. On average, around 780,000 unique TCRB clonotypes were obtained from thymus samples, compared with 65,000 to 90,000 from blood samples.

The source material was thymocytes. This sequence was found in a boy under three years old with a congenital heart defect. Donor details come from another sample of the same person, matched by shared clones. The rearrangement joined TRBV10-2 to TRBJ1-1, with the D gene uncertain. The CDR3 corresponds to CASGGWLNTEAFF. The DNA sequence is as follows: TGCGCCAGCGGCGGGTGGCTGAACACTGAAGCTTTCTTT.